These 30 T cell receptor beta chains originate from one sample sequenced in a study of blood T cell repertoires in COVID-19. The assay was immunoSEQ multiplex PCR, and TCRdb's table has in-frame clones only and misses some. Found here are approximately 64,000 clones, more than 70% of them singletons; the top ten hold about 9.5%. The specimen was PBMCs or T cells enriched from blood (not recorded which). All receptors derive from a woman aged 35 to 49 who had recovered from COVID-19.

The chain recombines TRBV7-6 with TRBJ1-3; TRBD1 is a possible D gene (6 bases). V was pared by 0 bases and J by 3 bases, with 12 bases between. Looked up from germline, CDR1 is SGHVS and CDR2 is FNYEAQ. The CDR3 spans 16 residues. This CDR3 reads CASSLAAGAYGNTIYF. CDR3 in DNA: TGTGCCAGCAGCTTAGCTGCGGGGGCTTATGGAAACACCATATATTTT.

This clone was observed a single time. The genes are TRBV15 and TRBJ1-5; a possible D gene is TRBD1 (6 bases). Germline V gene lookup returns CDR1 LNHNV and CDR2 YYDKDF (reference sequence). Trimming left V 2 bases short and J 7 bases short, with 12 bases between. This CDR3 spans 14 amino acids. Here the CDR3 DNA reads TGTGCCACCAGCAGACAACAGGGCCCACAGCCCCAGCATTTT. It translates to CATSRQQGPQPQHF.

The gene calls are TRBV5-1 and TRBJ2-3; 7 bases agree with TRBD1. Germline CDR1 is SGHRS and CDR2 is YFSETQ. Losses at the gene ends were 3 bases for V and 2 bases for J; bases not matched to a gene: 6. The CDR3 consists of 15 residues. The CDR3 DNA reads as TGCGCCAGCAGCTCCTCCGGGACAGTCACAGATACGCAGTATTTT. Protein sequence: CASSSSGTVTDTQYF.

The gene calls are TRBV19 and TRBJ2-5, with D possibly TRBD2 on 8 matching bases. Germline CDR1 reads LNHDA; CDR2 reads SQIVND (reference sequence). The CDR3 spans 17 residues. Trimming took 4 bases from V and 3 from J, leaving 21 bases between them. The CDR3 DNA reads TGTGCCAGTAGTAGGGGACTAGGCAGGGGGACCAAAGAGACCCAGTACTTC. Translated, it gives CASSRGLGRGTKETQYF.

The gene calls are TRBV6-4 and TRBJ1-1; the D gene is possibly TRBD1 (6 bases). V was cut by 6 bases and J by 1 base, with 12 bases left in between. The germline gives CDR1 MRHNA, CDR2 SNTAGT. The CDR3 spans 14 residues. The CDR3 nucleotides read TGTGCCAGCAGCCGGGGGGGCGAGAACACTGAAGCTTTCTTT. It translates to CASSRGGENTEAFF.

The chain carries TRBV4-2 and TRBJ2-6, with a weak D call TRBD2 (5 bases). Germline lookup yields CDR1 LGHNA and CDR2 YNFKEQ. The V end lost 4 bases, the J end lost 2 bases, and 15 bases lay between the germline ends. The length of the CDR3 is 17 residues. Here the CDR3 reads CASSPQDGVPGANVLTF. The CDR3 DNA reads TGTGCCAGCAGCCCCCAGGACGGGGTCCCTGGGGCCAACGTCCTGACTTTC.

J is TRBJ1-6 and V is TRBV2, with D unclear. The CDR3 contains 16 residues. V dropped 4 bases and J dropped 0 bases, with 10 bases sitting between them. In germline, CDR1 is SNHLY, CDR2 FYNNEI. The CDR3: CASSGSLSSYNSPLHF. The DNA for the CDR3 is TGTGCCAGCAGTGGATCTCTGAGCTCCTATAATTCACCCCTCCACTTT.

V usage is TRBV7-9 and J usage is TRBJ2-3, with TRBD1 matching 8 bases. Per the germline V gene, CDR1 is SEHNR and CDR2 is FQNEAQ (reference sequence). The CDR3 sequence is 16 residues long. V dropped 5 bases and J dropped 5; count of bases not matched to a gene: 12. This CDR3 is CASSPVQVTGGDTQYF. CDR3 nucleotides: TGTGCCAGCAGCCCAGTCCAAGTCACAGGGGGAGATACGCAGTATTTT.

The count of this clone is one. The gene calls are TRBV6-4 and TRBJ2-1; TRBD2 aligns across 8 bases. Germline assignment: CDR1 MRHNA and CDR2 SNTAGT. CDR3 length equals 13 residues. The trim removed 6 bases at V and 5 bases at J, leaving 3 bases unmatched. Here the CDR3 DNA reads TGTGCCAGCAGCGGGGGGGACAACAATGAGCAGTTCTTC. It yields the protein CASSGGDNNEQFF.

The CDR3 DNA reads TGTGCCAGCAGCTTGCCTAGCGGGGGGGCCGGGGAGCTGTTTTTT. Residues: CASSLPSGGAGELFF. The rearrangement uses TRBV7-8 and TRBJ2-2, with 12 nucleotides matching TRBD2. The germline V gene encodes CDR1 SGHVS and CDR2 FQNEAQ. This CDR3 has 15 amino acids. J lost 6 bases, V lost 3 bases, and 2 bases had no gene match.

V and J are TRBV7-2 and TRBJ2-5; 7 bases align to TRBD1. V lost 4 bases and J lost 7; bases outside the gene matches: 9. The CDR3 contains 14 residues. CDR1 SGHTA and CDR2 FQGNSA come from the germline V gene. The CDR3 spells CASSSRQGGGTQYF. The CDR3, as DNA: TGTGCCAGCAGCTCAAGACAGGGTGGCGGGACCCAGTACTTC.

The chain recombines TRBV6-6 with TRBJ1-5; D call uncertain. Germline V gene lookup returns CDR1 MNHNY and CDR2 SVGAGI (reference sequence). Trimming left V 4 bases short and J 2 bases short, with 9 bases between. CDR3 length equals 14 residues. Written as DNA, the CDR3 is TGTGCCAGCAGTTTTGAGGGTGGCAATCAGCCCCAGCATTTT. Its protein is CASSFEGGNQPQHF.

The chain employs TRBV5-1 and TRBJ2-5, with D possibly TRBD1 on 6 matching bases. This CDR3 contains 16 residues. V lost 0 bases and J 2 bases, leaving 14 bases between the germline ends. The germline gives CDR1 SGHRS, CDR2 YFSETQ. The CDR3 DNA reads TGCGCCAGCAGCTTGGTTAGAACGGGACAACAAGAGACCCAGTACTTC. Its translation: CASSLVRTGQQETQYF.

The chain joins TRBV27 to TRBJ2-6, with 10 bases matching TRBD1. The CDR3 consists of 19 residues. After removal of 3 bases from V and 1 base from J, the junction contained 9 bases not matched to a gene. CDR1 is MNHEY and CDR2 is SMNVEV in the germline V gene (reference sequence). The CDR3: CASSFLKTGGSSGANVLTF. The CDR3 DNA reads as TGTGCCAGCAGTTTCCTGAAGACAGGGGGCTCTTCTGGGGCCAACGTCCTGACTTTC.

The chain recombines TRBV6-5 with TRBJ2-7; no reliable D call. There are 15 residues in the CDR3. Germline V gene lookup returns CDR1 MNHEY and CDR2 SVGAGI. V was trimmed by 0 bases and J by 3 bases, leaving 12 bases between them. Here the CDR3 reads CASSYSYSYDYEQYF. The CDR3 DNA sequence: TGTGCCAGCAGTTACTCTTACAGTTACGACTACGAGCAGTACTTC.

This clone came up once. The chain has TRBV9 and TRBJ2-2; possibly TRBD2 for D (6 bases). Germline V gene lookup returns CDR1 SGDLS and CDR2 YYNGEE. The length of the CDR3 is 18 residues. The germline V and J ends were trimmed by 2 bases and 6 bases, with 23 bases remaining between them. The DNA of the CDR3 is TGTGCCAGCAGCGTGGCACCAGTCGGGGGACTGGCGGCCGGGGAGCTGTTTTTT. Translating gives CASSVAPVGGLAAGELFF. Complete variable domain (other parts from reference TRBV9 and TRBJ2-2): DSGVTQTPKHLITATGQRVTLRCSPRSGDLSVYWYQQSLDQGLQFLIQYYNGEERAKGNILERFSAQQFPDLHSELNLSSLELGDSALYFCASSVAPVGGLAAGELFFGEGSRLTVL.

The chain recombines TRBV5-6 with TRBJ2-7; 10 bases are a match to TRBD2. The trim removed 0 bases at V and 5 bases at J, leaving 8 bases unmatched. This CDR3 is 16 amino acids long. Per germline, CDR1 SGHDT and CDR2 YYEEEE. The CDR3: CASSLGKRGGIHEQYF. The CDR3 DNA is TGTGCCAGCAGCTTGGGTAAGCGGGGGGGCATCCACGAGCAGTACTTC.

The rearrangement joins TRBV19 to TRBJ2-1; TRBD1 agrees at 9 bases. The CDR3 length is 15 residues. The germline CDR1 and CDR2 sequences are LNHDA and SQIVND (reference sequence). V shed 2 bases and J 5 bases; nucleotides not matched to a gene: 4. For the CDR3, the DNA is TGTGCCAGTAGTATACAGGACAGGGGACACAATGAGCAGTTCTTC. Amino acids: CASSIQDRGHNEQFF. Based on the CDR3 plus reference TRBV19 and TRBJ2-1, the full variable domain is DGGITQSPKYLFRKEGQNVTLSCEQNLNHDAMYWYRQDPGQGLRLIYYSQIVNDFQKGDIAEGYSVSREKKESFPLTVTSAQKNPTAFYLCASSIQDRGHNEQFFGPGTRLTVL.

The chain couples TRBV19 to TRBJ2-3; 8 positions match TRBD2. The length of the CDR3 is 14 residues. CDR1 is LNHDA, CDR2 SQIVND, per germline (reference sequence). The junction had 7 bases not matched to a gene; V was cut back by 9 bases and J by 2 bases. In DNA, the CDR3 is TGTGCCAGCTCTCGGCGGGGGGACACAGATACGCAGTATTTT. Encoded protein: CASSRRGDTDTQYF. Complete variable domain (other parts from reference TRBV19 and TRBJ2-3): DGGITQSPKYLFRKEGQNVTLSCEQNLNHDAMYWYRQDPGQGLRLIYYSQIVNDFQKGDIAEGYSVSREKKESFPLTVTSAQKNPTAFYLCASSRRGDTDTQYFGPGTRLTVL.

J is TRBJ2-7 and V is TRBV4-1; TRBD2 aligns across 13 bases. Trimming removed 4 bases from V and 7 bases from J; junction bases left unmatched: 10. Germline V gene sequence: CDR1 MGHRA, CDR2 YSYEKL. This CDR3 has 16 amino acids. This CDR3 is CASSPDGTSGVFEQYF. DNA for the CDR3: TGCGCCAGCAGCCCTGATGGGACTAGCGGGGTATTTGAGCAGTACTTC.

The rearrangement links TRBV11-3 to TRBJ1-1; the D is unclear. V lost 5 bases to trimming and J lost 7 bases, with 23 bases between them. CDR3 length: 16 residues. CDR1 is SGHNT and CDR2 is YENEEA in the germline V gene. As DNA, the CDR3 is TGTGCCAGCAGCCTCAGCCGAGGCAGCCACCGGATTGAAGCTTTCTTT. This sequence encodes CASSLSRGSHRIEAFF.

V gene TRBV11-3 combines with J gene TRBJ1-3, with D uncertain. The CDR3 is 15 amino acids. The ends were cut back, 3 bases at V and 4 bases at J, with 13 bases in the middle. The germline V gene has CDR1 SGHNT and CDR2 YENEEA. CDR3 nucleotides: TGTGCCAGCAGCTTGGAGGCAGGCATCGGAAACACCATATATTTT. Protein product: CASSLEAGIGNTIYF.

V and J are TRBV6-1 and TRBJ2-7; 8 bases match TRBD1. Germline V gene data show CDR1 as MNHNS and CDR2 as SASEGT. V lost 5 bases, J lost 5 bases, and 8 bases stayed unmatched. The CDR3 is made up of 14 amino acids. The CDR3 bases are TGTGCCAGCAGTAAGGGACAGGAAGGGAACGAGCAGTACTTC. Translation: CASSKGQEGNEQYF.

J is TRBJ2-7 and V is TRBV3-1 (or the pseudogene TRBV3-2); D perhaps matches TRBD1 (6 bases). CDR1 and CDR2 from the germline V gene are LGHDT and YNNKEL (reference sequence). Trimming took 3 bases from V and 7 from J, leaving 10 bases between them. The CDR3 is 12 residues long. This chain's CDR3 is CASSHLTGEQYF. CDR3 bases: TGTGCCAGCAGCCACCTAACAGGGGAGCAGTACTTC.

V gene TRBV7-2 combines with J gene TRBJ2-1; no clear D. Germline-derived CDR1 and CDR2 are SGHTA and FQGNSA. This CDR3 is 15 amino acids long. Between the trimmed V and J ends, which lost 5 bases and 1 base, there was a span of 12 bases. As DNA, the CDR3 is TGTGCCAGCAGCCAATCAGGTGGGTCCTACAATGAGCAGTTCTTC. Protein: CASSQSGGSYNEQFF.

The chain joins TRBV6-4 to TRBJ2-7, with D possibly TRBD1 on 5 matching bases. V lost 11 bases and J lost 3, with 26 bases in between. The length of the CDR3 is 16 residues. Per the germline V gene, CDR1 is MRHNA and CDR2 is SNTAGT. The CDR3: CALTPRLGQGVYEQYF. Here the CDR3 DNA reads TGTGCCCTCACCCCCAGGTTGGGGCAGGGTGTCTACGAGCAGTACTTC.

The rearrangement joins TRBV2 to TRBJ2-3, with 9 positions matching TRBD1. V lost 7 bases and J lost 10; bases outside the gene matches: 12. Germline V CDR1 and CDR2: SNHLY, FYNNEI. The CDR3 contains 14 residues. The CDR3 sequence: CASKRQGGESSQYF. CDR3 sequence (DNA): TGTGCCAGCAAACGACAGGGGGGCGAGTCGTCGCAGTATTTT.

The chain has TRBV5-6 and TRBJ1-1, with D possibly being TRBD1 (6 bases). Germline V gene sequence: CDR1 SGHDT, CDR2 YYEEEE. This CDR3 is 12 amino acids long. V shed 0 bases and J shed 7 bases, with 7 bases lying between them. The CDR3 DNA sequence: TGTGCCAGCAGCTTGGTACAGGGTGAAGCTTTCTTT. This encodes CASSLVQGEAFF.

The table lists this clone with a count of one. This chain links TRBV13 with TRBJ1-2; TRBD1 matches at 7 bases. CDR1 and CDR2 from the germline V gene are PRHDT and FYEKMQ (reference sequence). The length of the CDR3 is 15 residues. V lost 4 bases and J lost 1; bases outside the gene matches: 6. CDR3 DNA sequence: TGTGCCAGCAGCTCGACAGGGCCTGGTAACTATGGCTACACCTTC. Residues: CASSSTGPGNYGYTF.

The chain couples TRBV5-1 to TRBJ1-1, with 12 bases fitting TRBD1. Germline CDR1 reads SGHRS; CDR2 reads YFSETQ. J was trimmed by 6 bases and V by 6 bases; bases with no gene match: 6. The CDR3 covers 14 residues. In DNA form, the CDR3 reads TGCGCCAGCAAAACGGGGACAGGGGGCTCTGAAGCTTTCTTT. This gives the protein CASKTGTGGSEAFF.